The 30 T cell receptor beta chains listed next were all sequenced from one sample in a study of blood T cells in healthy people across ages. PCR was performed a second time for 7 to 11 cycles using a sample-barcoded 5' primer and a J-beta primer mix. MiXCR was run by TCRdb on the 5' RACE reads, yielding one entry per CDR3 protein. This sample has nearly 800,000 distinct CDR3 sequences, with roughly 25% found just once. This sample also belongs to another study, concerning T cells of mothers and their children.

Specimen: blood. These receptors all come from a boy aged 10-17 years in good health.

As concerns this clonotype: The junction and the germline gene differ at one end; a read error may be behind it. The chain is built from TRBV25-1 and TRBJ2-1, with 10 bases matching TRBD2. CDR1 is MGHDK, CDR2 SYGVNS, per germline. The CDR3 covers 18 residues. CDR3 region: CASSDGGTSALPQDEQSF. CDR3 DNA: TGTGCCAGCAGTGACGGTGGGACTAGCGCCCTCCCTCAGGATGAGCAGTCCTTC.

V usage is TRBV20-1 and J usage is TRBJ1-5; 7 nucleotides line up with TRBD1. Germline CDR1 and CDR2: DFQATT and SNEGSKA (reference sequence). CDR3 length: 16 amino acids. V lost 0 bases and J lost 3; bases outside the gene matches: 8. The CDR3 loop reads CSARENQDRVNQPQHF. In DNA form, the CDR3 reads TGCAGTGCTAGAGAAAATCAAGACAGGGTCAATCAGCCCCAGCATTTT.

The rearrangement links TRBV4-3 to TRBJ1-2; D is uncertain. This CDR3 is 16 amino acids long. CDR1 and CDR2 (germline): LGHNA, YSLEER. Trimming removed 2 bases from V and 2 bases from J, with 15 bases in between. CDR3 in amino acids: CASSQSVLQPNYGYTF. The CDR3 DNA sequence: TGCGCCAGCAGCCAAAGCGTTCTACAGCCCAACTATGGCTACACCTTC.

The chain links TRBV5-5 to TRBJ1-2; D gene ambiguous. The CDR3 sequence is 13 residues long. The germline V and J ends were trimmed by 6 bases and 4 bases, with 13 bases remaining between them. Germline-derived CDR1 and CDR2 are SGHKS and YYEKEE (reference sequence). The DNA for the CDR3 is TGTGCCAGCAAGATTCTGGGTGGCTATGGCTACACCTTC. Translated: CASKILGGYGYTF.

This clonotype was seen a handful of times. This chain uses TRBV6-1 with TRBJ1-3; no clear D. This CDR3 region has 16 residues. V was pared by 4 bases and J by 4 bases, with 17 bases between. CDR1 is MNHNS, CDR2 SASEGT, per germline. CDR3 nucleotides: TGTGCCAGCAGTGTTCCGACCGTCCTCTCGGGAAACACCATATATTTT. Its protein is CASSVPTVLSGNTIYF.

This chain joins TRBV4-1 and TRBJ2-7, with D possibly matching TRBD2 (6 bases). This CDR3 is 13 amino acids long. Trimming pared 1 base from V and 5 bases from J, leaving 9 bases between. Germline CDR1 reads MGHRA; CDR2 reads YSYEKL. The CDR3 region has the DNA TGCGCCAGCAGCCAAGGATGGGGGGACGAGCAGTACTTC. It encodes CASSQGWGDEQYF.

This clonotype came up a few times. The chain uses TRBV6-2 or TRBV6-3 and TRBJ2-5; TRBD2 agrees at 7 bases. This CDR3 spans 15 amino acids. Trimming at V came to 4 bases and at J to 1 base, leaving 6 bases not matched to a gene. Germline CDR1 and CDR2: MNHEY and SVGEGT. CDR3 in DNA: TGTGCCAGCAGTTCCTCGGGACTAATCCAAGAGACCCAGTACTTC. Translated, it gives CASSSSGLIQETQYF.

The chain recombines TRBV7-9 with TRBJ1-5, with D perhaps matching TRBD1 (6 bases). Germline-derived CDR1 and CDR2 are SEHNR and FQNEAQ (reference sequence). V lost 5 bases to trimming and J lost 3 bases, with 11 bases between them. The CDR3 extends over 14 amino acids. The chain's CDR3 is CASSTQGNNQPQHF. For the CDR3, the DNA is TGTGCCAGCAGCACACAGGGTAACAATCAGCCCCAGCATTTT.

The chain is built from TRBV9 and TRBJ1-1; TRBD1 is a possible D gene (5 bases). Trimming took off 0 bases at V and 2 bases at J, with 14 bases between the two ends. The CDR3 runs to 16 residues. CDR1 and CDR2 (germline): SGDLS, YYNGEE. The CDR3 reads CASSVGWGRTNTEAFF. Written as DNA, the CDR3 is TGTGCCAGCAGCGTAGGATGGGGACGGACTAACACTGAAGCTTTCTTT. Supplemented by reference TRBV9 and TRBJ1-1, the full variable domain reads DSGVTQTPKHLITATGQRVTLRCSPRSGDLSVYWYQQSLDQGLQFLIQYYNGEERAKGNILERFSAQQFPDLHSELNLSSLELGDSALYFCASSVGWGRTNTEAFFGQGTRLTVV.

This clonotype has a handful of counts. The chain combines TRBV7-9 with TRBJ2-1; 8 bases match TRBD2. V lost 5 bases and J lost 0; bases outside the gene matches: 6. Germline CDR1 is SEHNR and CDR2 is FQNEAQ (reference sequence). The CDR3 is made up of 16 amino acids. CDR3 residues: CASSHGGAPSYNEQFF. CDR3 nucleotides: TGTGCCAGCAGCCACGGGGGGGCCCCCTCCTACAATGAGCAGTTCTTC.

The V gene is TRBV5-6, the J gene TRBJ2-7; the match to TRBD2 covers 7 bases. The V and J ends lost 4 bases and 5 bases, in that order; junction bases with no gene match: 15. The CDR3 spans 16 residues. Germline lookup yields CDR1 SGHDT and CDR2 YYEEEE. The CDR3 nucleotides are TGTGCCAGCAGCCCGGGGGGTGATGGGCGGTCTGACGAGCAGTACTTC. This translates into CASSPGGDGRSDEQYF.

The rearrangement joins TRBV20-1 to TRBJ2-1; TRBD2 matches 11 bases. The germline V gene has CDR1 DFQATT and CDR2 SNEGSKA (reference sequence). The CDR3 spans 16 residues. V lost 0 bases to trimming and J lost 6 bases; unmatched junction nucleotides: 7. The CDR3, as DNA: TGCAGTGCTAGAGATAGGAGTAGCGGGGGGGTCAATGAGCAGTTCTTC. Amino acid sequence: CSARDRSSGGVNEQFF.

This clonotype was counted a few times. This chain uses TRBV30 with TRBJ1-2; 10 bases line up with TRBD1. Trimming cost V 4 bases and J 4 bases; bases outside gene matches: 12. This CDR3 region has 16 residues. CDR1 and CDR2 (germline): GTSNPN, SVGIG (reference sequence). The CDR3 DNA is TGTGCCTGGATACTTTCCGGGACAGGGGTCTCCTATGGCTACACCTTC. Translated: CAWILSGTGVSYGYTF.

The chain links TRBV7-6 to TRBJ2-7, with D unresolved. The germline V and J ends were trimmed by 0 bases and 1 base, with 7 bases remaining between them. The CDR3 is made up of 14 amino acids. Germline loops: CDR1 SGHVS, CDR2 FNYEAQ. The CDR3 nucleotides read TGTGCCAGCAGCTTAGCGGAACAGTCCTACGAGCAGTACTTC. Residues: CASSLAEQSYEQYF.

The chain combines TRBV28 with TRBJ2-5; the D gene is possibly TRBD1 (5 bases). The J call is uncertain, as TRBJ2-7 better fits the DNA end. The CDR3 length is 15 residues. Germline CDR1 reads MDHEN; CDR2 reads SYDVKM. The CDR3 here is CASSLGFSGNYEQYF. The CDR3 nucleotides read TGTGCCAGCAGTTTAGGTTTCTCAGGGAACTACGAGCAGTACTTC.

The CDR3 reads CASSFVDGPDNEQFF. In nucleotides, the CDR3 is TGCGCCAGCAGCTTCGTGGACGGGCCAGACAATGAGCAGTTCTTC. The gene calls are TRBV5-1 and TRBJ2-1; no clear D gene. V shed 2 bases and J shed 5 bases, with 14 bases lying between them. Germline-derived CDR1 and CDR2 are SGHRS and YFSETQ. The CDR3 spans 15 residues.

The chain combines TRBV5-1 with TRBJ2-1; maybe TRBD2 (6 bases). There are 14 residues in the CDR3. V lost 4 bases to trimming and J lost 8 bases, with 16 bases between them. Germline V gene lookup returns CDR1 SGHRS and CDR2 YFSETQ. DNA for the CDR3: TGCGCCAGCAGCGGCGAGGGCAGCGGGTATGAGCAGTTCTTC. It translates to CASSGEGSGYEQFF.

This clonotype was seen a few times. The genes are TRBV3-1 and TRBJ1-2; no clear D. The germline CDR1 and CDR2 sequences are LGHDT and YNNKEL (reference sequence). Trimming cost V 1 base and J 4 bases, with 19 bases left between them. This CDR3 comprises 17 residues. The CDR3 is CASSQAALRGERYGYTF. The CDR3, as DNA: TGTGCCAGCAGCCAAGCCGCCCTCCGCGGGGAGCGCTATGGCTACACCTTC.

In this sample, this clonotype turned up a few times. The V call is TRBV28, the J call TRBJ2-7, with 7 bases aligning to TRBD2. V lost 7 bases to trimming and J lost 1 base; unmatched junction nucleotides: 7. The length of the CDR3 is 14 residues. Germline loops: CDR1 MDHEN, CDR2 SYDVKM. In DNA, the CDR3 is TGTGCCAGCACAACGGGGAGGGAATCCTACGAGCAGTACTTC. Translation gives CASTTGRESYEQYF.

This clonotype has more than one count but fewer than ten. The chain combines TRBV29-1 with TRBJ2-5; a weak D match, TRBD1 (6 bases). The germline CDR1 and CDR2 sequences are SQVTM and ANQGSEA. Between the trimmed V and J ends, which lost 0 bases and 0 bases, there was a span of 11 bases. This CDR3 is built from 15 residues. The CDR3 spells CSVEDGTRYQETQYF. The CDR3 nucleotides are TGCAGCGTTGAAGACGGGACACGGTACCAAGAGACCCAGTACTTC.

The rearrangement links TRBV18 to TRBJ2-3; a possible D gene is TRBD1 (6 bases). Germline CDR1 is KGHSH and CDR2 is LQKENI. Trimming cost V 5 bases and J 5 bases, with 8 bases left between them. This CDR3 has 12 amino acids. CDR3 coding DNA: TGTGCCAGCTCAGGGGGCGTAGATACGCAGTATTTT. Amino acids: CASSGGVDTQYF.

This clonotype was counted between two and nine times. The genes are TRBV6-4 and TRBJ2-4, with TRBD2 as a possible D gene (5 bases). This CDR3 contains 14 residues. CDR1 is MRHNA and CDR2 is SNTAGT in the germline V gene. Deletions cut 3 bases from V and 2 bases from J, with 8 bases between. CDR3 region: CASSESGTKNIQYF. CDR3 bases: TGTGCCAGCAGTGAATCGGGAACCAAAAACATTCAGTACTTC.

The chain combines TRBV20-1 with TRBJ2-7; D is ambiguous. CDR3 length: 11 amino acids. Germline values: CDR1 DFQATT, CDR2 SNEGSKA (reference sequence). The ends were cut back, 1 base at V and 6 bases at J, with 7 bases in the middle. Here the CDR3 reads CSARVIGEQYF. Written as DNA, the CDR3 is TGCAGTGCTAGAGTGATAGGCGAGCAGTACTTC.

The chain recombines TRBV28 with TRBJ2-5, with 10 bases lining up with TRBD2. TRBJ2-7 explains the end of the DNA better; the J call may be wrong. Germline-derived CDR1 and CDR2 are MDHEN and SYDVKM. The CDR3 length is 16 residues. CDR3: CASSFPASGRRYEQYF. CDR3 DNA: TGTGCCAGCAGTTTCCCGGCTAGCGGGAGACGGTACGAGCAGTACTTC.

This clonotype has more than one count but fewer than ten. V usage is TRBV6-1 and J usage is TRBJ1-5, with D perhaps TRBD1 (6 bases). Germline V gene lookup returns CDR1 MNHNS and CDR2 SASEGT. The length of the CDR3 is 13 residues. The ends were cut back, 4 bases at V and 7 bases at J, with 11 bases in the middle. The CDR3 DNA follows: TGTGCCAGCAGTGTCGGGGGCCCCCAGCCCCAGCATTTT. This sequence encodes CASSVGGPQPQHF.

This sequence joins TRBV12-3 or TRBV12-4 and TRBJ2-3, with D possibly TRBD1 on 6 matching bases. V lost 6 bases and J lost 2, with 12 bases in between. The CDR3 has 14 residues. CDR3 in amino acids: CASSPGQFTDTQYF. As DNA, the CDR3 is TGTGCCAGCAGCCCCGGACAGTTCACAGATACGCAGTATTTT.

The chain is built from TRBV6-5 and TRBJ1-2; D remains unclear. CDR1 and CDR2 (germline): MNHEY, SVGAGI. This CDR3 spans 16 amino acids. The V gene lost 0 bases and the J gene lost 4 bases, with 15 bases spanning the gap. CDR3: CASSYSMAGPLYGYTF. The CDR3 DNA follows: TGTGCCAGCAGTTACTCGATGGCAGGCCCCCTCTATGGCTACACCTTC.

A few counts support this clonotype. This chain joins TRBV29-1 and TRBJ1-1; 12 bases are a match to TRBD1. This CDR3 spans 13 amino acids. Germline V gene lookup returns CDR1 SQVTM and CDR2 ANQGSEA. J was trimmed by 6 bases and V by 7 bases; bases with no gene match: 6. This chain's CDR3 is CSAGTGGSAEAFF. The CDR3 DNA follows: TGCAGCGCGGGGACAGGGGGCTCTGCTGAAGCTTTCTTT.

The chain combines TRBV20-1 with TRBJ2-3; 14 nucleotides agree with TRBD2. V dropped 3 bases and J dropped 0; count of bases not matched to a gene: 2. The CDR3 length is 16 residues. Per germline, CDR1 DFQATT and CDR2 SNEGSKA (reference sequence). CDR3 in amino acids: CSARGLAGVSTDTQYF. The CDR3 region has the DNA TGCAGTGCTAGGGGACTAGCGGGAGTCAGCACAGATACGCAGTATTTT.

This clonotype has a handful of counts. The V call is TRBV20-1, the J call TRBJ2-3; 7 nucleotides agree with TRBD2. The CDR3 spans 15 residues. V lost 6 bases to trimming and J lost 0 bases; unmatched junction nucleotides: 9. Germline V lookup: CDR1 DFQATT, CDR2 SNEGSKA (reference sequence). For the CDR3, the DNA is TGCAGTGCCCCACGGGAGGTTTCTAGCACAGATACGCAGTATTTT. Its translation: CSAPREVSSTDTQYF.